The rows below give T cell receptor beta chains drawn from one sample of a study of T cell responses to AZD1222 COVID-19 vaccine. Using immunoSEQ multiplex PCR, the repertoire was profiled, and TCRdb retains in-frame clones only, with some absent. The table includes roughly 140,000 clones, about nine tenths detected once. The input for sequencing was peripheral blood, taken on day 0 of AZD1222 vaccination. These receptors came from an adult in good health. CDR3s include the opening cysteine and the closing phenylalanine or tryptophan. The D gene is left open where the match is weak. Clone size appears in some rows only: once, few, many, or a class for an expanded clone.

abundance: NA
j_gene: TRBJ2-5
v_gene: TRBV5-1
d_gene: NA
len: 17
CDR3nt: TGCGCCAGCAGCCTGAGACCCCGAGTGGACCACCAAGAGACCCAGTACTTC
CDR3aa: CASSLRPRVDHQETQYF

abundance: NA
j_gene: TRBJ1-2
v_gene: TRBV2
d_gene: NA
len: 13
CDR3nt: TGTGCCAGCAGAGAGGAATTTGGCTATGGCTACACCTTC
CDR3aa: CASREEFGYGYTF

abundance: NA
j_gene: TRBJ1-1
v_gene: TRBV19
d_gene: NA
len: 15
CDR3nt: TGTGCCAGTAGTATGACAGGTCAATTGAACACTGAAGCTTTCTTT
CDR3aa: CASSMTGQLNTEAFF

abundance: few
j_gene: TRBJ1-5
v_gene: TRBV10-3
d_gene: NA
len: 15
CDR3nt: TGTGCCATCAGTCAATCCCGACAGGACAATCAGCCCCAGCATTTT
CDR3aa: CAISQSRQDNQPQHF

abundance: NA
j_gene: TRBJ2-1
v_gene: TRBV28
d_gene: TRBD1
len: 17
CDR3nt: TGTGCCAGCAGTACTAGGCTGGGACAGGGAGGCTACAATGAGCAGTTCTTC
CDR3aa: CASSTRLGQGGYNEQFF

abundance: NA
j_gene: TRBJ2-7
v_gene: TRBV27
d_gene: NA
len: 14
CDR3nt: TGTGCCAGCAGTAATTGGGGCCAGGGTTACGAGCAGTACTTC
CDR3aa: CASSNWGQGYEQYF

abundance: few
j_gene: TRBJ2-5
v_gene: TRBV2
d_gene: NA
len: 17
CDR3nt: TGTGCCAGCACAGAAATGGGTGGACTCAAACCCCAAGAGACCCAGTACTTC
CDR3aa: CASTEMGGLKPQETQYF

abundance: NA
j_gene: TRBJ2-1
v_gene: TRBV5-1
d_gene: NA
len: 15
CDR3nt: TGCGCCAGCAGCCCGGTTATGGTGTCCTACAATGAGCAGTTCTTC
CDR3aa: CASSPVMVSYNEQFF

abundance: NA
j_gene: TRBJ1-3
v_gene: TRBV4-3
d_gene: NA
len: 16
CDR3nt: TGCGCCAGCAGCCAAGGTATAGGGGCCTCTGGAAACACCATATATTTT
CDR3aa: CASSQGIGASGNTIYF

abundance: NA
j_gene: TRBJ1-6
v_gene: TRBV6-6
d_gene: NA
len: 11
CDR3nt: TGTGCCAGCAGTTACTCGGGGGTCCTCCACTTT
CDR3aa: CASSYSGVLHF

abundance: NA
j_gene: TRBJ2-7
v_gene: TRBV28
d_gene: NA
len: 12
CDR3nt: TGTGCCAGCAGTTTGGAAAGATACGAGCAGTACTTC
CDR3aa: CASSLERYEQYF

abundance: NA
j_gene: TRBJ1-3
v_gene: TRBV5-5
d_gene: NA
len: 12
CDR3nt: TGTGCCAGCAGCTTGGGTGGGGGTGCCATATATTTT
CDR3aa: CASSLGGGAIYF

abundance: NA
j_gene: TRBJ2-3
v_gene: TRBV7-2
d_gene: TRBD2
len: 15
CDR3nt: TGTGCCAGCAGGCACAAAGGACTAGTCGCAGATACGCAGTATTTT
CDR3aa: CASRHKGLVADTQYF

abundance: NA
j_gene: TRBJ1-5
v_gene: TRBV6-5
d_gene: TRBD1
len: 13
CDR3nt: TGTGCCAGCAAAAGACAGGGGGCTCAGCCCCAGCATTTT
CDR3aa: CASKRQGAQPQHF

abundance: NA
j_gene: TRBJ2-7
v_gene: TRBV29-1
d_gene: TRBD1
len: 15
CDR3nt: TGCAGCGTTGAACCCCGGGACAGACGCTCCTACGAGCAGTACTTC
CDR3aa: CSVEPRDRRSYEQYF

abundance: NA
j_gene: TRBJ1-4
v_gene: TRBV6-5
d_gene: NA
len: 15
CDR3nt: TGTGCCAGCAGCTCCATAGAGGGGCGCGATGAAAAACTGTTTTTT
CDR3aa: CASSSIEGRDEKLFF

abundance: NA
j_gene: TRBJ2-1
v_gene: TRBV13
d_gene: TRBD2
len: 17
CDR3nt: TGTGCCAGCAGCTTAGGCCGGGGACTAGCGGGAGACAATGAGCAGTTCTTC
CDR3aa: CASSLGRGLAGDNEQFF

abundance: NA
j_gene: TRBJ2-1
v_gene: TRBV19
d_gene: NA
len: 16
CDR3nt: TGTGCCAGTAGTATAGACATAGTGGTGCCCTACAATGAGCAGTTCTTC
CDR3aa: CASSIDIVVPYNEQFF

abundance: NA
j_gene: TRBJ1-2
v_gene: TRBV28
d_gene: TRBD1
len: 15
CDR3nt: TGTGCCAGCACCCCCACCGGGACAGCTTTGAGTGGCTACACCTTC
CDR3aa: CASTPTGTALSGYTF

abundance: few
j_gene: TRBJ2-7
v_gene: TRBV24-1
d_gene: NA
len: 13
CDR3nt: TGTGCCACCAGTGATTGGGCTAGCCGCGAGCAGTACTTC
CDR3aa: CATSDWASREQYF

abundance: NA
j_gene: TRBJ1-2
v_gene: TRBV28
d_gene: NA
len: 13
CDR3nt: TGTGCCAGCAGTTTCGGGGGGAACTATGGCTACACCTTC
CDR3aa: CASSFGGNYGYTF

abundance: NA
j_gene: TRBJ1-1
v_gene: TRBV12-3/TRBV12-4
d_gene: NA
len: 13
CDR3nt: TGTGCCAGCAGTTTATGGGGGGTCACTGAAGCTTTCTTT
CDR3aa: CASSLWGVTEAFF

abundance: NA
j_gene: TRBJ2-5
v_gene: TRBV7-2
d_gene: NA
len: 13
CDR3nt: TGTGCCAGCAGCTTAAGCGACGGTGAGACCCAGTACTTC
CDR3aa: CASSLSDGETQYF

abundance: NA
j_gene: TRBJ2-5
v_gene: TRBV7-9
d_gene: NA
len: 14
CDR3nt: TGTGCCAGCAGCAGAGGTGGGACGGAAGAGACCCAGTACTTC
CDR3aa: CASSRGGTEETQYF

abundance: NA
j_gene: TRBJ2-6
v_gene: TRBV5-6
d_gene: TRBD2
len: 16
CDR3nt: TGTGCCAGCAGCCCGACGGGGGGTGCTGGGGCCAACGTCCTGACTTTC
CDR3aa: CASSPTGGAGANVLTF

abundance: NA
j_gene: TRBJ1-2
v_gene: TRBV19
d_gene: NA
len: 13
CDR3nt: TGTGCCAGTAGTAGGGAACAGAGGTATGGCTACACCTTC
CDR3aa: CASSREQRYGYTF

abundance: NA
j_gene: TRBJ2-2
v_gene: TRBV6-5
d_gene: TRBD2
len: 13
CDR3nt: TGTGCCACCCGTAGCGGGGAAGTCGGGGAGCTGTTTTTT
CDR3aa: CATRSGEVGELFF

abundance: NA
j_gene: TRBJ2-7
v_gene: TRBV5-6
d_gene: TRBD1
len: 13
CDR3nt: TGTGCCAGCAGCTTGGAGGGGGCATACGAGCAGTACTTC
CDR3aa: CASSLEGAYEQYF

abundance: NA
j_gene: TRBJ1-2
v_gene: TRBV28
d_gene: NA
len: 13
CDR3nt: TGTGCCAGCAGCCCCGGACAGATTCTCGGCTACACCTTC
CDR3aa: CASSPGQILGYTF

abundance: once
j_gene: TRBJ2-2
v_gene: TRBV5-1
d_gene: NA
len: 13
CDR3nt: TGCGCCAGCAGCGACCCGAACACCGGGGAGCTGTTTTTT
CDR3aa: CASSDPNTGELFF

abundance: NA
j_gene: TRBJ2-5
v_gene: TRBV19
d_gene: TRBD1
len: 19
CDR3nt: TGTGCCAGTAGACTTACAGGGGGCGCGAGGTCGGGGCCCCAAGAGACCCAGTACTTC
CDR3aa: CASRLTGGARSGPQETQYF

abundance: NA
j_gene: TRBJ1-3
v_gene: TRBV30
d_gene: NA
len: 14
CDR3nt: TGTGCCTGGAGTGCTGGGACGTTCGGAACCACCATATATTTT
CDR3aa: CAWSAGTFGTTIYF

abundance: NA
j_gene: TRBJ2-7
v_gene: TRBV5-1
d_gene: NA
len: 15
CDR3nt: TGCGCCAGCAGCTTGGTGAGGGCCGACTTCCACGAGCAGTACTTC
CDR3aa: CASSLVRADFHEQYF

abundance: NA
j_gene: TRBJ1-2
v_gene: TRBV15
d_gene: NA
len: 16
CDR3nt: TGTGCCACCAGCAGAGAAGACCCGACAACTAACTATGGCTACACCTTC
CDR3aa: CATSREDPTTNYGYTF

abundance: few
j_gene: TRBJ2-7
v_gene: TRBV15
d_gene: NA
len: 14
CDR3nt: TGTGCCACCAGCACACTAGGATCTTCGGTGGGGCAGTACTTC
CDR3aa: CATSTLGSSVGQYF

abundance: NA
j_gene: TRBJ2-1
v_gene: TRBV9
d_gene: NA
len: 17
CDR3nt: TGTGCCAGCAGCGAGACAACCGGAGGGCGCTCCTACAATGAGCAGTTCTTC
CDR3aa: CASSETTGGRSYNEQFF

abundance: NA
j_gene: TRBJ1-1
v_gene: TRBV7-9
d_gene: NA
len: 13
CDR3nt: TGTGCCAGCGACTCCCCCCAGAACACTGAAGCTTTCTTT
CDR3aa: CASDSPQNTEAFF

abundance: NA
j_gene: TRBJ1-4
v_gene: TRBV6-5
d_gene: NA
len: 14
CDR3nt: TGTGCCAGCAGTTATTCCCCCTTTAATGAAAAACTGTTTTTT
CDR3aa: CASSYSPFNEKLFF

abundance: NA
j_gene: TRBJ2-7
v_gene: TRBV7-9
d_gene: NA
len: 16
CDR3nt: TGTGCCAGCAGCTTAGTGGTCCAGGTATCCTCCTACGAGCAGTACTTC
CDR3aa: CASSLVVQVSSYEQYF

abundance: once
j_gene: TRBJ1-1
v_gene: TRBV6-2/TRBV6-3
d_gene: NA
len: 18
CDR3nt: TGTGCCAGCAGTTACTCTTGGAAGGGGACCCGAACGAACACTGAAGCTTTCTTT
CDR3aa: CASSYSWKGTRTNTEAFF

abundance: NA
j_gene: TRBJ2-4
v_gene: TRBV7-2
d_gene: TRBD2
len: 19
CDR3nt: TGTGCCAGCAGCACCTACCAGGGACTAGCGGGAGTGGCCAAAAACATTCAGTACTTC
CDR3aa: CASSTYQGLAGVAKNIQYF

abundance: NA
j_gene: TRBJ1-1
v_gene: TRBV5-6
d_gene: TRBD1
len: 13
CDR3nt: TGTGCCAGCAGCCCGGACAGGGACACTGAAGCTTTCTTT
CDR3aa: CASSPDRDTEAFF

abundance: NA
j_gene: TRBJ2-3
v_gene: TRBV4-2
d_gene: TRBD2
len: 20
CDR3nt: TGTGCCAGCAGCCCGCCGGGACTAGCGGGAGTACAAATAAGCACAGATACGCAGTATTTT
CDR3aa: CASSPPGLAGVQISTDTQYF

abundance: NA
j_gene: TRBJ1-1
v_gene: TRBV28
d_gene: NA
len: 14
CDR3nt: TGTGCCAGCAGTTTACCCAGGATGAACACTGAAGCTTTCTTT
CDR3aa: CASSLPRMNTEAFF

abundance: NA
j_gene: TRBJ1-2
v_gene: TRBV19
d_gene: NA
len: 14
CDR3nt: TGTGCCAGTAGATCATTTCCAGGGTCGGACGGCTACACCTTC
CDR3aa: CASRSFPGSDGYTF

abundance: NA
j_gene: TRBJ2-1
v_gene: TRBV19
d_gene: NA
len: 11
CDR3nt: TGTGCCAGTAGTATATACAATGAGCAGTTCTTC
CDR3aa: CASSIYNEQFF

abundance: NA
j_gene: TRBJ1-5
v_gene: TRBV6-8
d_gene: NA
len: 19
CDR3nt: TGTGCCAGCAGTTACTCCTCGTTTTCTCTAGACACAGGAAATCAGCCCCAGCATTTT
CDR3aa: CASSYSSFSLDTGNQPQHF

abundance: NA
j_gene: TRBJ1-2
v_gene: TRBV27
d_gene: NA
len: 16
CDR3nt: TGTGCCAGCAGTTTATCTTCAGGGGTGGGGGTTTATCGCTACACCTTC
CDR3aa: CASSLSSGVGVYRYTF

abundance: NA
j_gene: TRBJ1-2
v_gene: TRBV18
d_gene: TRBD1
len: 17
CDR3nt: TGTGCCAGCTCACCGCCGGGACAGGGAGATTGGTTGAATGGCTACACCTTC
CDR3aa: CASSPPGQGDWLNGYTF

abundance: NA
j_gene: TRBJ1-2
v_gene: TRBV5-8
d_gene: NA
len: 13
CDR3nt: TGTGCCAGCAGCACCGACGGGGGGTATGGCTACACCTTC
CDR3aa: CASSTDGGYGYTF

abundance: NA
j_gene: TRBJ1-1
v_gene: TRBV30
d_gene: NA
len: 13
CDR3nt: TGTGCCTGGAGTGTATATGGGGGGACTGAAGCTTTCTTT
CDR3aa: CAWSVYGGTEAFF

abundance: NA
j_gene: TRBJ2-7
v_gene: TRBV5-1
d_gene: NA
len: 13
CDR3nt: TGCGCCAGCAGCTTGATCCACCATTACGAGCAGTACTTC
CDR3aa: CASSLIHHYEQYF

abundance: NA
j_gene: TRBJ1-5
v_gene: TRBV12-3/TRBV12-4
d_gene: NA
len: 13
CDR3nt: TGTGCCAGCAGTTTCTGGAGCAATCAGCCCCAGCATTTT
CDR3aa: CASSFWSNQPQHF

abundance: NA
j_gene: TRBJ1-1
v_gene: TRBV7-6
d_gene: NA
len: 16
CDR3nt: TGTGCCAGCAGCTTAGGGGGGCCCGGGGGTGTCGCTGAAGCTTTCTTT
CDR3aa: CASSLGGPGGVAEAFF